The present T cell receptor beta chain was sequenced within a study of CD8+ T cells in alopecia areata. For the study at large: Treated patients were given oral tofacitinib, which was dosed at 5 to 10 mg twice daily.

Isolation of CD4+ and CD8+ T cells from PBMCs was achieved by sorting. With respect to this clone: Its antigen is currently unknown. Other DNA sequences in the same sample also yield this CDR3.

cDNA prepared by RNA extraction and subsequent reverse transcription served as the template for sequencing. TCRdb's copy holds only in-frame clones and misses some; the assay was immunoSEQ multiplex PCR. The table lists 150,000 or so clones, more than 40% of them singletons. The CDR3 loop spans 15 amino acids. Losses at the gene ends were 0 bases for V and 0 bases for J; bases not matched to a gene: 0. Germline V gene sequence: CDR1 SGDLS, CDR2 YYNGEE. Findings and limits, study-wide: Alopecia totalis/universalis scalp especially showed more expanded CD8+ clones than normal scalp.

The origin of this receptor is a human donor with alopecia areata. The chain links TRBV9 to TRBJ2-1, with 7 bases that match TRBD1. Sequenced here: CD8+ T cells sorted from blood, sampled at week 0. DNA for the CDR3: TGTGCCAGCAGCGTAGACAGGGGCTCCTACAATGAGCAGTTCTTC. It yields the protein CASSVDRGSYNEQFF.